One and the same sample provided the 23 T cell receptor beta chains below, sequenced in a study of T cells in localized non-small cell lung cancer. TCRdb's table, derived via immunoSEQ multiplex PCR, lists solely in-frame clones and lacks some. The data hold fewer than 13,000 clones, with roughly 81% observed a single time. Material: peripheral blood, obtained before any cancer treatment. Receptors originate from a male donor aged 60 or over with stage III lung adenocarcinoma.

The J gene is TRBJ2-7, the V gene TRBV9; 9 bases line up with TRBD1. CDR3 size: 14 residues. CDR1 and CDR2 (germline): SGDLS, YYNGEE. V gave up 3 bases and J gave up 5 bases; unmatched junction bases: 6. CDR3 DNA: TGTGCCAGCAGCGGCGGGACAGGGACCAACGAGCAGTACTTC. It encodes CASSGGTGTNEQYF.

A single count supports this clone. The V and J genes are TRBV2 and TRBJ2-2; D perhaps matches TRBD1 (5 bases). Trimming left V 7 bases short and J 4 bases short, with 16 bases between. The CDR3 has 15 amino acids. Germline V gene sequence: CDR1 SNHLY, CDR2 FYNNEI. The CDR3 nucleotides read TGTGCCAGCACTAATCGCAGGGAAGTCACCGGGGAGCTGTTTTTT. This translates into CASTNRREVTGELFF.

The chain is built from TRBV9 and TRBJ2-2, with D unclear. Per germline, CDR1 SGDLS and CDR2 YYNGEE. The CDR3 covers 15 residues. V lost 0 bases to trimming and J lost 1 base, with 7 bases between them. The CDR3 spells CASSVDARNTGELFF. The DNA for the CDR3 is TGTGCCAGCAGCGTAGATGCAAGGAACACCGGGGAGCTGTTTTTT.

The chain employs TRBV7-2 and TRBJ2-5, with D unresolved. The V gene lost 2 bases and the J gene lost 5 bases, with 6 bases spanning the gap. The CDR3 length is 12 residues. CDR1 is SGHTA, CDR2 FQGNSA, per germline. CDR3 protein: CASSLMGETQYF. The CDR3 bases are TGTGCCAGCAGCTTAATGGGGGAGACCCAGTACTTC.

This rearrangement joins TRBV19 to TRBJ1-1, with D unresolved. The germline CDR1 and CDR2 sequences are LNHDA and SQIVND (reference sequence). This CDR3 is 10 amino acids long. Trimming removed 10 bases from V and 1 base from J, with 4 bases in between. CDR3 protein: CATSNTEAFF. The CDR3 DNA follows: TGTGCCACCTCGAACACTGAAGCTTTCTTT. Supplemented by reference TRBV19 and TRBJ1-1, the full variable domain reads DGGITQSPKYLFRKEGQNVTLSCEQNLNHDAMYWYRQDPGQGLRLIYYSQIVNDFQKGDIAEGYSVSREKKESFPLTVTSAQKNPTAFYLCATSNTEAFFGQGTRLTVV.

The chain has TRBV7-8 and TRBJ2-6, with D hard to call. The CDR3 spans 15 residues. The V and J ends lost 0 bases and 4 bases respectively, with 7 bases between them. Germline loops: CDR1 SGHVS, CDR2 FQNEAQ. The CDR3 bases are TGTGCCAGCAGCTTAGCTGGGTCCGGGGCCAACGTCCTGACTTTC. Amino acids: CASSLAGSGANVLTF.

This clone appeared a single time. The chain combines TRBV10-3 with TRBJ2-1; D is perhaps TRBD2 (6 bases). Trimming shortened V by 2 bases and J by 4 bases, and 15 bases separated the two germline ends. CDR3 length: 16 residues. CDR1 is ENHRY, CDR2 SYGVKD, per germline. CDR3 sequence reads: CAISEVAPGVYNEQFF. Written as DNA, the CDR3 is TGTGCCATCAGTGAGGTGGCCCCGGGGGTATACAATGAGCAGTTCTTC.

This chain uses TRBV4-2 with TRBJ2-2; tentatively, D is TRBD1 (5 bases). Per germline, CDR1 LGHNA and CDR2 YNFKEQ. This CDR3 has 16 residues. V dropped 5 bases and J dropped 0 bases, with 13 bases sitting between them. CDR3 amino acids: CASSAQVGANTGELFF. CDR3 bases: TGTGCCAGCAGCGCACAGGTAGGGGCGAACACCGGGGAGCTGTTTTTT.

The rearrangement links TRBV7-9 to TRBJ2-3; TRBD2 is a possible D gene (5 bases). The CDR3 consists of 16 residues. Trimming pared 5 bases from V and 3 bases from J, leaving 18 bases between. The germline CDR1 and CDR2 sequences are SEHNR and FQNEAQ (reference sequence). The CDR3, as DNA: TGTGCCAGCAGCAAAACGGGATTTAGTGGGACAGATACGCAGTATTTT. It translates to CASSKTGFSGTDTQYF.

The gene calls are TRBV9 and TRBJ2-4; D is uncertain. The CDR3 length is 14 residues. Germline V lookup: CDR1 SGDLS, CDR2 YYNGEE. Trimming removed 3 bases from V and 8 bases from J, with 15 bases in between. CDR3 in DNA: TGTGCCAGCAGCGCAGTAAATCCCAGCGACATTCAGTACTTC. Translation gives CASSAVNPSDIQYF.

The chain links TRBV7-9 to TRBJ1-6, with a tentative D call TRBD1 (5 bases). Germline CDR1 and CDR2: SEHNR and FQNEAQ (reference sequence). The CDR3 has 15 residues. Trimming took off 3 bases at V and 7 bases at J, with 13 bases between the two ends. Here the CDR3 reads CASSFRDGRNSPLHF. The CDR3 DNA is TGTGCCAGCAGCTTTCGGGACGGAAGAAATTCACCCCTCCACTTT.

V is TRBV18 and J is TRBJ2-3; D may match TRBD1 or TRBD2 (5 bases each). V shed 4 bases and J shed 5 bases, with 19 bases lying between them. This CDR3 is 16 amino acids long. Germline V gene sequence: CDR1 KGHSH, CDR2 LQKENI. This chain's CDR3 is CASSLTGTRAKDTQYF. Here the CDR3 DNA reads TGTGCCAGCTCACTCACCGGGACCAGGGCTAAAGATACGCAGTATTTT. Full variable domain (missing parts from reference TRBV18 and TRBJ2-3): NAGVMQNPRHLVRRRGQEARLRCSPMKGHSHVYWYRQLPEEGLKFMVYLQKENIIDESGMPKERFSAEFPKEGPSILRIQQVVRGDSAAYFCASSLTGTRAKDTQYFGPGTRLTVL.

V and J are TRBV4-1 and TRBJ1-1; D is unclear. Germline-derived CDR1 and CDR2 are MGHRA and YSYEKL. The V end was cut by 4 bases, the J end by 8 bases, with 14 bases between. There are 13 residues in the CDR3. The CDR3 nucleotides read TGCGCCAGCAGCCCTGAGGGTGGGCAGGAAGCTTTCTTT. Translating gives CASSPEGGQEAFF.

This rearrangement joins TRBV6-6 to TRBJ1-2; D perhaps matches TRBD1 (6 bases). Per the germline V gene, CDR1 is MNHNY and CDR2 is SVGAGI (reference sequence). This CDR3 region has 15 residues. Trimming shortened V by 6 bases and J by 5 bases, and 19 bases separated the two germline ends. In DNA form, the CDR3 reads TGTGCCAGCAGGTCCAAGGGGGGTTTGGAGTATGGCTACACCTTC. This translates into CASRSKGGLEYGYTF.

This clone has only one observation. V and J are TRBV7-8 and TRBJ1-4; no clear D. V dropped 1 base and J dropped 0 bases, with 12 bases sitting between them. CDR1 is SGHVS, CDR2 FQNEAQ, per germline. The CDR3 has 17 amino acids. The CDR3 is CASSLEIGTATNEKLFF. The CDR3 DNA reads TGTGCCAGCAGCTTAGAAATAGGCACTGCAACTAATGAAAAACTGTTTTTT.

This clone was observed once. This chain connects TRBV15 to TRBJ1-5; unclear D gene. Germline V gene sequence: CDR1 LNHNV, CDR2 YYDKDF (reference sequence). Trimming removed 0 bases at V and 0 bases at J, with 15 bases between. The CDR3 sequence is 18 residues long. The CDR3 DNA sequence: TGTGCCACCAGCAGAGATCGACTCGAAGGAATTAGCAATCAGCCCCAGCATTTT. Its translation: CATSRDRLEGISNQPQHF.

The chain recombines TRBV28 with TRBJ2-7; D gene unclear. V was pared by 5 bases and J by 3 bases, with 5 bases between. The CDR3 spans 11 residues. The germline V gene has CDR1 MDHEN and CDR2 SYDVKM. This CDR3 is CASSGYYEQYF. For the CDR3, the DNA is TGTGCCAGCAGTGGGTACTACGAGCAGTACTTC. The full variable domain, completed using reference TRBV28 and TRBJ2-7, is DVKVTQSSRYLVKRTGEKVFLECVQDMDHENMFWYRQDPGLGLRLIYFSYDVKMKEKGDIPEGYSVSREKKERFSLILESASTNQTSMYLCASSGYYEQYFGPGTRLTVT.

This clone was observed a single time. The rearrangement joins TRBV2 to TRBJ2-7; 10 nucleotides line up with TRBD1. Germline trimming cut 6 bases from V and 5 bases from J; bases unmatched to any gene: 7. The length of the CDR3 is 14 residues. Germline V CDR1 and CDR2: SNHLY, FYNNEI. Here the CDR3 DNA reads TGTGCCAGCAGCTTCGGGACAGGGGTGGACGAGCAGTACTTC. Translation gives CASSFGTGVDEQYF.

The chain is built from TRBV9 and TRBJ2-3; 7 nucleotides line up with TRBD1. Germline V lookup: CDR1 SGDLS, CDR2 YYNGEE. Unmatched junction bases numbered 7, after V lost 4 bases and J lost 2 bases. The CDR3 runs to 15 residues. The DNA for the CDR3 is TGTGCCAGCAGCCGACAGGGATACTCCACAGATACGCAGTATTTT. Protein: CASSRQGYSTDTQYF.

This chain joins TRBV27 and TRBJ2-7; D gene uncertain. Trimming removed 3 bases at V and 3 bases at J, with 12 bases between. Germline V gene data show CDR1 as MNHEY and CDR2 as SMNVEV (reference sequence). CDR3 length equals 14 residues. The CDR3 is CASSFALGRYEQYF. CDR3 in DNA: TGTGCCAGCAGTTTCGCGTTGGGTCGCTACGAGCAGTACTTC.

The CDR3 region has the DNA TGTGCCAGCAGCTTAGCAGGGTCGCAGGAGACCCAGTACTTC. Encoded protein: CASSLAGSQETQYF. This chain connects TRBV7-2 to TRBJ2-5; no clear D gene. The germline V gene has CDR1 SGHTA and CDR2 FQGNSA. The CDR3 is made up of 14 amino acids. V was pared by 0 bases and J by 5 bases, with 10 bases between.

The rearrangement joins TRBV4-2 to TRBJ2-7, with D perhaps matching TRBD2 (6 bases). Germline V gene lookup returns CDR1 LGHNA and CDR2 YNFKEQ. Between the trimmed V and J ends, which lost 3 bases and 0 bases, there was a span of 9 bases. This CDR3 is 14 amino acids long. The DNA for the CDR3 is TGTGCCAGCAGCCAGAATAGCGGCTCCTACGAGCAGTACTTC. Translating gives CASSQNSGSYEQYF.

This chain connects TRBV6-5 to TRBJ1-1; maybe TRBD1 (5 bases). Looked up from germline, CDR1 is MNHEY and CDR2 is SVGAGI. The CDR3 covers 15 residues. Trimming pared 6 bases from V and 1 base from J, leaving 15 bases between. CDR3 loop: CASSVTYRSNTEAFF. CDR3 nucleotide sequence: TGTGCCAGCAGCGTCACTTACAGGTCGAACACTGAAGCTTTCTTT.